These 25 T cell receptor beta chains originate from one sample sequenced in a study of blood T cell repertoires in COVID-19. Only in-frame clones appear in the TCRdb table, and some are missing; sequencing was by immunoSEQ multiplex PCR. The table records 100,000 to 150,000 clones, roughly 85% of them present only once. The sequenced material came from peripheral blood. These receptors came from a human donor in a cohort sampled during active COVID-19.

The V gene is TRBV5-6, the J gene TRBJ2-7; D may be TRBD2 (5 bases). The CDR3 consists of 15 residues. CDR1 SGHDT and CDR2 YYEEEE come from the germline V gene. V was shortened by 0 bases and J by 0 bases, with 10 bases between the two germline ends. The CDR3 region is CASSLGGKPSYEQYF. The CDR3 DNA is TGTGCCAGCAGCTTGGGAGGGAAACCCTCCTACGAGCAGTACTTC.

The chain links TRBV20-1 to TRBJ2-7; TRBD2 aligns across 11 bases. This CDR3 is built from 14 residues. The J segment lost 3 bases and the V segment lost 3 bases, leaving 4 bases of the junction unmatched. Germline V gives CDR1 DFQATT, CDR2 SNEGSKA (reference sequence). CDR3 residues: CSASSLAGGYEQYF. In DNA, the CDR3 is TGCAGTGCTAGTAGTCTAGCGGGAGGCTACGAGCAGTACTTC.

V and J are TRBV5-6 and TRBJ1-1, with a tentative D call TRBD1 (5 bases). Germline V lookup: CDR1 SGHDT, CDR2 YYEEEE. V gave up 3 bases and J gave up 9 bases, with 9 bases separating them. The CDR3 loop spans 11 amino acids. CDR3: CASSSGQKAFF. In DNA form, the CDR3 reads TGTGCCAGCAGCTCCGGACAAAAAGCTTTCTTT.

V gene TRBV3-1 (or the pseudogene TRBV3-2) combines with J gene TRBJ1-2, with 9 bases lining up with TRBD1. The CDR3 length is 16 residues. The V gene's germline CDR1 is LGHDT and CDR2 YNNKEL (reference sequence). Trimming cost V 0 bases and J 8 bases; bases outside gene matches: 10. The CDR3 bases are TGTGCCAGCAGCCAAGAATGGCGACAGGGGGTACAGGGCTACACCTTC. Translated, it gives CASSQEWRQGVQGYTF.

V and J are TRBV3-1 (or the pseudogene TRBV3-2) and TRBJ1-2, with 9 bases fitting TRBD1. With V trimmed by 3 bases and J by 5 bases, 7 bases remained unmatched. Germline V gene data show CDR1 as LGHDT and CDR2 as YNNKEL (reference sequence). The CDR3 runs 15 residues. In DNA, the CDR3 is TGTGCCAGCAGCCAGCTGGGACAGGGTGGGTATGGCTACACCTTC. Translation: CASSQLGQGGYGYTF.

The chain carries TRBV9 and TRBJ2-7; perhaps TRBD1 as D (5 bases). With 0 bases removed from V and 0 bases from J, the gap between germline ends came to 7 bases. Looked up from germline, CDR1 is SGDLS and CDR2 is YYNGEE. The CDR3 contains 14 residues. CDR3 residues: CASSVETGSYEQYF. For the CDR3, the DNA is TGTGCCAGCAGCGTAGAAACAGGCTCCTACGAGCAGTACTTC. The whole variable domain, filled in from reference TRBV9 and TRBJ2-7, reads DSGVTQTPKHLITATGQRVTLRCSPRSGDLSVYWYQQSLDQGLQFLIQYYNGEERAKGNILERFSAQQFPDLHSELNLSSLELGDSALYFCASSVETGSYEQYFGPGTRLTVT.

This chain joins TRBV7-6 and TRBJ1-1, with no clear D. The V end lost 4 bases, the J end lost 6 bases, and 15 bases lay between the germline ends. In germline, CDR1 is SGHVS, CDR2 FNYEAQ. The CDR3 has 14 residues. CDR3 protein: CASSYVREQSEAFF. The DNA of the CDR3 is TGTGCCAGCAGCTACGTAAGAGAACAGTCTGAAGCTTTCTTT.

This clone was detected a few times. This sequence joins TRBV19 and TRBJ1-2; TRBD1 aligns across 9 bases. With V trimmed by 6 bases and J by 3 bases, 2 bases remained unmatched. CDR1 and CDR2 from the germline V gene are LNHDA and SQIVND (reference sequence). The CDR3 has 13 amino acids. DNA for the CDR3: TGTGCCAGTAGAGGGGACAGGGACTATGGCTACACCTTC. Translating it yields CASRGDRDYGYTF.

This clone has a count of ten or more. The V gene is TRBV2, the J gene TRBJ1-5, with D possibly TRBD1 on 5 matching bases. The germline V gene encodes CDR1 SNHLY and CDR2 FYNNEI. This CDR3 has 16 residues. V was cut by 1 base and J by 8 bases, with 18 bases left in between. The CDR3 nucleotides read TGTGCCAGCAGTGAAGGGGACGCGATCAGCGGGGAGCCCCAGCATTTT. Translating gives CASSEGDAISGEPQHF.

The chain links TRBV28 to TRBJ1-6; TRBD1 matches at 7 bases. Germline V gives CDR1 MDHEN, CDR2 SYDVKM. The length of the CDR3 is 14 residues. V was clipped by 4 bases and J by 15 bases; unmatched bases: 12. The CDR3 DNA is TGTGCCAGCAGTTCTTCAGGGACAGACCAGGGCCTCCACTTT. Amino acids: CASSSSGTDQGLHF.

For the CDR3, the DNA is TGTGCCAGCAGCCGTCTACAGGGCACAGATACGCAGTATTTT. Translation gives CASSRLQGTDTQYF. V and J are TRBV7-6 and TRBJ2-3, with a weak D call TRBD1 (5 bases). The CDR3 length is 14 residues. The V gene lost 5 bases and the J gene lost 1 base, with 10 bases spanning the gap. Germline CDR1 is SGHVS and CDR2 is FNYEAQ.

V is TRBV28 and J is TRBJ1-2; TRBD1 might be the D (5 bases). Trimming stripped 6 bases from V and 3 bases from J, with 11 bases between. The germline V gene encodes CDR1 MDHEN and CDR2 SYDVKM. This CDR3 contains 13 residues. CDR3 residues: CASRVGQYYGYTF. CDR3 DNA: TGTGCCAGCAGAGTCGGACAATACTATGGCTACACCTTC.

This chain uses TRBV30 with TRBJ2-3; the match to TRBD2 covers 9 bases. Germline values: CDR1 GTSNPN, CDR2 SVGIG (reference sequence). This CDR3 spans 16 amino acids. Germline trimming cut 1 base from V and 8 bases from J; bases unmatched to any gene: 13. This CDR3 is CAWSAPGRGGLGTQYF. DNA for the CDR3: TGTGCCTGGAGTGCGCCTGGGCGGGGGGGCTTGGGTACGCAGTATTTT. The entire variable domain, with the rest obtained from reference TRBV30 and TRBJ2-3, is as follows: SQTIHQWPATLVQPVGSPLSLECTVEGTSNPNLYWYRQAAGRGLQLLFYSVGIGQISSEVPQNLSASRPQDRQFILSSKKLLLSDSGFYLCAWSAPGRGGLGTQYFGPGTRLTVL.

V usage is TRBV11-2 and J usage is TRBJ2-2, with a tentative D call TRBD1 (6 bases). The germline V and J ends were trimmed by 1 base and 6 bases, with 9 bases remaining between them. CDR1 SGHAT and CDR2 FQNNGV come from the germline V gene. The CDR3 is 14 amino acids. DNA for the CDR3: TGTGCCAGCAGCTTAGTTGCAGGGGCCGGGGAGCTGTTTTTT. Amino acid sequence: CASSLVAGAGELFF.

The V and J genes are TRBV10-3 and TRBJ2-7; the match to TRBD1 covers 8 bases. CDR3 length equals 16 residues. The V segment lost 2 bases and the J segment 4 bases; nucleotides outside the gene matches: 10. Germline loops: CDR1 ENHRY, CDR2 SYGVKD. The CDR3 DNA is TGTGCCATCAGTGAGGGACAGGGAAACGGGGTTTACGAGCAGTACTTC. Translation gives CAISEGQGNGVYEQYF.

The chain links TRBV9 to TRBJ1-5; D might be TRBD1 (5 bases). The length of the CDR3 is 12 residues. Per the germline V gene, CDR1 is SGDLS and CDR2 is YYNGEE. Trimming took off 3 bases at V and 6 bases at J, with 7 bases between the two ends. The CDR3 DNA follows: TGTGCCAGCAGCGATAGGGGTCAGCCCCAGCATTTT. Translation gives CASSDRGQPQHF.

J is TRBJ2-5 and V is TRBV7-2; 9 nucleotides match TRBD1. V lost 6 bases, J lost 4 bases, and 3 bases stayed unmatched. The CDR3 has 13 residues. The germline gives CDR1 SGHTA, CDR2 FQGNSA. The CDR3 DNA is TGTGCCAGCAGTCGGGACAGGGTAGAGACCCAGTACTTC. This encodes CASSRDRVETQYF.

The chain combines TRBV7-3 with TRBJ2-1; D is perhaps TRBD1 (5 bases). Germline V CDR1 and CDR2: SGHTA, FQGTGA. The CDR3 has 13 amino acids. Deletions cut 2 bases from V and 9 bases from J, with 11 bases between. The DNA of the CDR3 is TGTGCCAGCAGCTTACTGGGGCCTGGTGAGCAGTTCTTC. Translation: CASSLLGPGEQFF.

The chain links TRBV30 to TRBJ1-4, with a tentative D call TRBD1 (5 bases). This CDR3 has 14 residues. Trimming pared 6 bases from V and 3 bases from J, leaving 14 bases between. CDR1 and CDR2 from the germline V gene are GTSNPN and SVGIG (reference sequence). Here the CDR3 reads CACHRQFSNEKLFF. DNA of the CDR3: TGTGCCTGTCACCGACAGTTCTCTAATGAAAAACTGTTTTTT.

This clone occurred once. The V and J genes are TRBV7-9 and TRBJ1-2; 10 positions agree with TRBD1. Germline lookup yields CDR1 SEHNR and CDR2 FQNEAQ (reference sequence). Trimming took 3 bases from V and 4 from J; bases not matched to a gene: 11. There are 17 residues in the CDR3. The CDR3 reads CASSLTGTGVLSYGYTF. For the CDR3, the DNA is TGTGCCAGCAGCTTGACTGGGACAGGGGTCTTATCCTATGGCTACACCTTC.

In DNA form, the CDR3 reads TGTGCCACCAGCAGAGGAACCCGAGGGGACAGGGGCCACCAAGAGACCCAGTACTTC. Amino acid sequence: CATSRGTRGDRGHQETQYF. The chain employs TRBV15 and TRBJ2-5, with TRBD1 matching 10 bases. This CDR3 is 19 amino acids long. The V gene's germline CDR1 is LNHNV and CDR2 YYDKDF (reference sequence). Germline trimming cut 1 base from V and 0 bases from J; bases unmatched to any gene: 11.

The gene calls are TRBV27 and TRBJ2-5; 7 positions agree with TRBD2. Trimming cost V 7 bases and J 4 bases; bases outside gene matches: 3. This CDR3 contains 12 residues. CDR1 and CDR2 from the germline V gene are MNHEY and SMNVEV (reference sequence). This CDR3 reads CASNKRGETQYF. For the CDR3, the DNA is TGTGCCAGCAACAAGCGGGGAGAGACCCAGTACTTC.

The V gene is TRBV6-2 or TRBV6-3, the J gene TRBJ2-3; weak D call: TRBD2 (6 bases). Germline CDR1 reads MNHEY; CDR2 reads SVGEGT. V lost 6 bases and J 0 bases, leaving 16 bases between the germline ends. The CDR3 is 16 residues long. CDR3 bases: TGTGCCAGCAGCCGGGGCGTAGCGGCTAGCACAGATACGCAGTATTTT. This sequence encodes CASSRGVAASTDTQYF.

This chain joins TRBV10-3 and TRBJ1-2; 12 bases line up with TRBD1. The CDR3 is made up of 15 amino acids. V lost 2 bases, J lost 6 bases, and 4 bases stayed unmatched. From germline, CDR1 is ENHRY and CDR2 SYGVKD. This CDR3 reads CAISEKGQGAHGYTF. In DNA, the CDR3 is TGTGCCATCAGTGAGAAGGGACAGGGGGCTCATGGCTACACCTTC.

The chain employs TRBV11-1 and TRBJ2-1; TRBD2 is a possible D gene (6 bases). CDR1 SGHAT and CDR2 FQDESV come from the germline V gene (reference sequence). The CDR3 extends over 14 amino acids. The germline V and J ends were trimmed by 6 bases and 2 bases, with 11 bases remaining between them. CDR3 residues: CASSSGGTYNEQFF. CDR3 DNA sequence: TGTGCCAGCAGTTCCGGGGGAACCTACAATGAGCAGTTCTTC.